This TCR beta chain was profiled in a study of blood T cell repertoires in COVID-19. V lost 2 bases, J lost 7 bases, and 6 bases stayed unmatched. The CDR3 runs 15 residues. Per germline, CDR1 SGHNT and CDR2 YENEEA. The table came from immunoSEQ multiplex PCR; TCRdb's copy has only in-frame clones and leaves some out. The sample contains about 230,000 clones, around four fifths of which appear only once. The sample holds one count of this clone. The chain is built from TRBV11-3 and TRBJ2-2; 8 bases match TRBD2. Sequencing was performed on peripheral blood. This sequence originates from a middle-aged man with active or convalescent COVID-19. CDR3 residues: CASSLSGRKGGELFF. The CDR3 DNA follows: TGTGCCAGCAGCTTAAGCGGGAGAAAGGGCGGGGAGCTGTTTTTT.